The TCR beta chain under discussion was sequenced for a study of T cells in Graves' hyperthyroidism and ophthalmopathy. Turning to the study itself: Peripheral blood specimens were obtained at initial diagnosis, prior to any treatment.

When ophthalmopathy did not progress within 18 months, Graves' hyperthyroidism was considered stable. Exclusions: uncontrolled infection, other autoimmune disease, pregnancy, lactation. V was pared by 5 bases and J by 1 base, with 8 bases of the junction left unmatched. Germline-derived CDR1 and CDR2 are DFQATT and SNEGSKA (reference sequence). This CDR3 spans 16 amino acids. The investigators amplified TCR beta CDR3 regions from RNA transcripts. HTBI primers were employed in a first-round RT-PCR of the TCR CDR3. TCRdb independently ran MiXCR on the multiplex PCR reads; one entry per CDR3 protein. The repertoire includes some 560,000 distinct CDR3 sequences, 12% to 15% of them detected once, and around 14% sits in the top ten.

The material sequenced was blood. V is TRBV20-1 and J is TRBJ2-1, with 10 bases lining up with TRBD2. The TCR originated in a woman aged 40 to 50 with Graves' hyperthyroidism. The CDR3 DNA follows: TGCAGTGCTTCGAGCGGGAGGGCCGTATCCTACAATGAGCAGTTCTTC. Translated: CSASSGRAVSYNEQFF.